Reported below is one T cell receptor (beta chain). Its antigen is unknown. One end of the junction is discordant with germline, which a read error may explain. This sample is part of a study of circulating tumor DNA in untreated peripheral T-cell lymphoma. Whole-study results and caveats: Tumor-specific clonotypes: identified in about 80% of patients, approximately 85% of baseline tissues.

Tumor tissue was collected at baseline, before treatment began. The protocol was immunoSEQ multiplex PCR, while the TCRdb copy is restricted to in-frame clones and leaves out a portion. Among 6,000 or so clones, roughly 77% were seen once, and the ten largest hold 25% to 35%. Germline values: CDR1 MNHNS, CDR2 SASEGT. The CDR3 runs 13 residues. The source material was tumor tissue. The source is a human donor with peripheral T-cell lymphoma. V is TRBV6-1 and J is TRBJ1-6; D gene uncertain. The CDR3 coding sequence is TGTGCCATCAGTGAAGTCGGATTGTCACCCCTCCACTTT. It codes for CAISEVGLSPLHF.